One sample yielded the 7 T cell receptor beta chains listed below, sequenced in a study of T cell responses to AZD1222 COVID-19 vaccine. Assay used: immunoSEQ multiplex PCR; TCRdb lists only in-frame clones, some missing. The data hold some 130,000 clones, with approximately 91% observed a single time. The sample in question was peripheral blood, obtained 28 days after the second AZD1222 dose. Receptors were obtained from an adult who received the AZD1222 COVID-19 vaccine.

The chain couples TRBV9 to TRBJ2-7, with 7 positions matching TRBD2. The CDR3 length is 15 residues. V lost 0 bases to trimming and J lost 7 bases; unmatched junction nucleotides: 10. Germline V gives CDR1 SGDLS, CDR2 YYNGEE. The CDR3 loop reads CASSVVSGGPGEQYF. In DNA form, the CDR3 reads TGTGCCAGCAGCGTAGTTTCGGGAGGTCCGGGAGAGCAGTACTTC.

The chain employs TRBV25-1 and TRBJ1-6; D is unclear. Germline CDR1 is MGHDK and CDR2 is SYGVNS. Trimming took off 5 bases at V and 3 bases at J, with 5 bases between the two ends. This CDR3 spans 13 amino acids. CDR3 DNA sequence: TGTGCCAGCAGTCGGTTCTATAATTCACCCCTCCACTTT. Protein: CASSRFYNSPLHF.

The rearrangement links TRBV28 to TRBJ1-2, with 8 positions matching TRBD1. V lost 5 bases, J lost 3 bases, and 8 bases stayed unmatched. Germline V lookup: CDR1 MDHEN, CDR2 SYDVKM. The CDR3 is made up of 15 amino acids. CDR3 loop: CASSSPTGAHYGYTF. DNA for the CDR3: TGTGCCAGCAGTAGTCCGACAGGGGCTCACTATGGCTACACCTTC.

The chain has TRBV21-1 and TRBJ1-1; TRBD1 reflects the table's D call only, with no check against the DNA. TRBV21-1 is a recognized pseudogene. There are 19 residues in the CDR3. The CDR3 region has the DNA TGTGCCAGCAGCAAAGATTGGTCGACAGGGGGCAAAGGGAACACTGAAGCTTTCTTT. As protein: CASSKDWSTGGKGNTEAFF.

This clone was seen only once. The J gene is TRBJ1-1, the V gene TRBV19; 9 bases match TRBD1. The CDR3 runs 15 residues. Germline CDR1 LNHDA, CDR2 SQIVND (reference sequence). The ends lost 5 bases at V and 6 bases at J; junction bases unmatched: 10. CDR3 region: CASSSLGQGVPEAFF. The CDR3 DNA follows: TGTGCCAGTAGTTCACTGGGACAGGGTGTACCTGAAGCTTTCTTT.

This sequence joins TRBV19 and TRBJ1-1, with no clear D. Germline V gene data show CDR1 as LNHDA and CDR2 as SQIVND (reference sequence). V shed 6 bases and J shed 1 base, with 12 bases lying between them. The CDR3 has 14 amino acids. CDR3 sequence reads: CASRPVPRNTEAFF. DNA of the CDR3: TGTGCCAGTAGACCCGTGCCACGGAACACTGAAGCTTTCTTT. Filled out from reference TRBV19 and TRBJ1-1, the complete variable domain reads DGGITQSPKYLFRKEGQNVTLSCEQNLNHDAMYWYRQDPGQGLRLIYYSQIVNDFQKGDIAEGYSVSREKKESFPLTVTSAQKNPTAFYLCASRPVPRNTEAFFGQGTRLTVV.

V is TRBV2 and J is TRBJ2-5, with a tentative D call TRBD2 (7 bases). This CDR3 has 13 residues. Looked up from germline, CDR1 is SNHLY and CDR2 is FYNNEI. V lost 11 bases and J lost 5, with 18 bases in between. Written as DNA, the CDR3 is TGTGCCTGGGGGGGCGGGAGAGGCGAGACCCAGTACTTC. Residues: CAWGGGRGETQYF.